This T cell receptor (beta chain) was identified during a study of PD-1 blockade in classical Hodgkin lymphoma. Overall study context: The nivolumab dose that patients received was 3 mg/kg, given intravenously every 2 weeks.

Concerning this clone: What it recognizes is unknown.

This CDR3 is 15 amino acids long. Germline V gene data show CDR1 as ENHRY and CDR2 as SYGVKD. Trimming took 2 bases from V and 2 from J; bases not matched to a gene: 3. The time point was: cycle 4 day 1 (C4D1), after 6 weeks of nivolumab. Every one of the patients relapsed after autologous stem cell transplantation (brentuximab vedotin exposure was variable). General study results and limits: Still unresolved is the cause of the repertoire differences, which may be disease activity or prior therapy. In CD4+ cells, TCR diversity went up significantly by C4D1, but in CD8+ cells it did not.

Sequencing used immunoSEQ multiplex PCR; TCRdb keeps in-frame clones, though not all of them. The table has 50,000 to 65,000 clones, around nine tenths seen once. The material sequenced was peripheral blood mononuclear cells (PBMCs), taken before the fourth cycle of nivolumab. This receptor was taken from a human donor with classical Hodgkin lymphoma. V and J are TRBV10-3 and TRBJ2-7, with 10 nucleotides matching TRBD2. The CDR3 DNA is TGTGCCATCAGTGAGACTAGCGGGGCGGCCTACGAGCAGTACTTC. Protein: CAISETSGAAYEQYF.